This T cell receptor (beta chain) was documented in a study of T cell responses to AZD1222 COVID-19 vaccine. As for the study in general: Researchers grouped second doses given at about 4 or about 12 weeks into one pool. Overall study results and limits: There were repertoire samples only from the period after the peak T cell response. Unmutated variant regions are reportedly the target of nearly half of TCRs that are spike-specific.

As concerns this clone: Its matching antigen is unknown.

Data came from immunoSEQ multiplex PCR; TCRdb stores just in-frame clones and leaves some out. This table has 150,000 or so clones, 88% appearing once. Looked up from germline, CDR1 is SGHRS and CDR2 is YFSETQ. The V gene lost 1 base and the J gene lost 3 bases, with 7 bases spanning the gap. CDR3 length equals 13 residues. The chain combines TRBV5-1 with TRBJ2-5; no clear D. Sequenced material: peripheral blood, taken on day 0 of AZD1222 vaccination. This clonotype originated in an adult in good health. CDR3 sequence (DNA): TGCGCCAGCAGCTTGTCAAGCGAAGAGACCCAGTACTTC. It yields the protein CASSLSSEETQYF.